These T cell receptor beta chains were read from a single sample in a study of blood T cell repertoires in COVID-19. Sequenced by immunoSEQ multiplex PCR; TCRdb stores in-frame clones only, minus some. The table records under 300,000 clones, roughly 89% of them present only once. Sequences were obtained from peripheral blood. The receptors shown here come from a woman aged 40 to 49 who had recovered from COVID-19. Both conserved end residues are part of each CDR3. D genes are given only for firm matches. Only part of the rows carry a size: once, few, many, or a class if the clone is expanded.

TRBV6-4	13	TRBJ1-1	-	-	TGTGCCAGCAGTGCCCAGCCTGGAGCTGAAGCTTTCTTT	CASSAQPGAEAFF
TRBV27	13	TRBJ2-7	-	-	TGTGCCAGCAGTTTACAGGACTCCTACGAGCAGTACTTC	CASSLQDSYEQYF
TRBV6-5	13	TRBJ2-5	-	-	TGTGCCAGCAGGATGACAGAACAAGAGACCCAGTACTTC	CASRMTEQETQYF
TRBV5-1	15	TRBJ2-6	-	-	TGCGCCAGCAGCTTCCAGATCTCTGGGGCCAACGTCCTGACTTTC	CASSFQISGANVLTF
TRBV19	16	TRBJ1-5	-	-	TGTGCCAGTAGTATTGTCGCCGGGACACAGAATCAGCCCCAGCATTTT	CASSIVAGTQNQPQHF
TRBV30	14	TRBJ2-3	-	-	TGTGCCTGGAGCTGGGGCCCTAGCGCGGATACGCAGTATTTT	CAWSWGPSADTQYF
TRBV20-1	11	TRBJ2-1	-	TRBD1	TGCAGTGCTTACAGGGGGAATGAGCAGTTCTTC	CSAYRGNEQFF
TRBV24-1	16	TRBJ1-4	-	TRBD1	TGTGCCACCAGTGATGCAGGCCCCAGGGGGCTCGAAAAACTGTTTTTT	CATSDAGPRGLEKLFF
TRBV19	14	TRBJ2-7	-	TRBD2	TGTGCCAGTAGTATGGCTAGCGGGGGCTACGAGCAGTACTTC	CASSMASGGYEQYF
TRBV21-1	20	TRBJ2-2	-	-	TGTGCCAGCAGCAACATCGGGGGACTAGCGGTAAACCAGAACACCGGGGAGCTGTTTTTT	CASSNIGGLAVNQNTGELFF
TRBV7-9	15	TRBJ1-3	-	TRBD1	TGTGCCAGCAGCGTGACAGGGGACCGGGACAACACCATATATTTT	CASSVTGDRDNTIYF
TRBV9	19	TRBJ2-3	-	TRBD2	TGTGCCAGCAGCCTACCCCTAGCGGGAGTTCCCGTTGAGGCAGATACGCAGTATTTT	CASSLPLAGVPVEADTQYF
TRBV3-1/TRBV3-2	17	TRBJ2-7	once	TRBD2	TGTGCCAGCAGCCAGGGCCCCGGGCGGGAGTCGGGCTACGAGCAGTACTTC	CASSQGPGRESGYEQYF
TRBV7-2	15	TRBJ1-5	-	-	TGTGCCAGCAGCTTCGGGGGGAAGGACAATCAGCCCCAGCATTTT	CASSFGGKDNQPQHF
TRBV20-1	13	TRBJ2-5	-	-	TGCAGTGCTAGTAGGGGGAACCAAGAGACCCAGTACTTC	CSASRGNQETQYF
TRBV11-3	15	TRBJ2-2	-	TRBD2	TGTGCCAGCAGCAACGCCGGGACTAGTGTCGGGGAGCTGTTTTTT	CASSNAGTSVGELFF
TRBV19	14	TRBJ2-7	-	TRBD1	TGTGCCAGTAGGGACAGGCCTAGCTCCTACGAGCAGTACTTC	CASRDRPSSYEQYF
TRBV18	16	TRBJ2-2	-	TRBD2	TGTGCCAGCTCACCTATACGGGAGGGCGGCACCGGGGAGCTGTTTTTT	CASSPIREGGTGELFF
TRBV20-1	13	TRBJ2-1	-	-	TGCAGTGCTAGTGGGAAGGAGGTGGGTGAGCAGTTCTTC	CSASGKEVGEQFF
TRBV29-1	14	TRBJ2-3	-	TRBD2	TGCAGCGGTATACTAGCGGGAGCGAAAGATACGCAGTATTTT	CSGILAGAKDTQYF
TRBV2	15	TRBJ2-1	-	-	TGTGCCAGCAGGAACCGGGACACGCTTGGGGATGAGCAGTTCTTC	CASRNRDTLGDEQFF
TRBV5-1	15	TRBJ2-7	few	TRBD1	TGCGCCAGCAGCTTGGTCCCGGACAGGGAATCCGAGCAGTACTTC	CASSLVPDRESEQYF
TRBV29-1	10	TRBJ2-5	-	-	TGCAGCGCACATCGAGAGACCCAGTACTTC	CSAHRETQYF
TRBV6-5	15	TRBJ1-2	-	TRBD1	TGTGCCAGCAGTCCTACCCTGGCAGGGGGCTATGGCTACACCTTC	CASSPTLAGGYGYTF
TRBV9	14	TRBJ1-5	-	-	TGTGCCAGCAGCGTAGACATGGGCGGGCAGCCCCAGCATTTT	CASSVDMGGQPQHF
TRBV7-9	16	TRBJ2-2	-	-	TGTGCCAGCAGGGCCCGGGAACTTCAGAACACCGGGGAGCTGTTTTTT	CASRARELQNTGELFF
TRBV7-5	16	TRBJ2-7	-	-	TGTGCCAGAAGCTTAGCGGGACTAGCGGGAGATCACGAGCAGTACTTC	CARSLAGLAGDHEQYF
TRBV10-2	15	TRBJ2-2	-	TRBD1	TGCGCCAGCAAGTGGAACAGGGGAGAGACCGGGGAGCTGTTTTTT	CASKWNRGETGELFF
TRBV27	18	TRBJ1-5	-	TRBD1	TGTGCCAGCAGTTTGCGAGGGGGACAGCAATATAGCAATCAGCCCCAGCATTTT	CASSLRGGQQYSNQPQHF
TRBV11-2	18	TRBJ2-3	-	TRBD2	TGTGCCAGCAGCGGCTACGGGACTAGCGGGTCCCTCACAGATACGCAGTATTTT	CASSGYGTSGSLTDTQYF
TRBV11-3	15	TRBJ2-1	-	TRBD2	TGTGCCAGCAGCCCCAGAAGCGGGGGGGACAATGAGCAGTTCTTC	CASSPRSGGDNEQFF
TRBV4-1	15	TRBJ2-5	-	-	TGCGCCAGCAGCCAAGTTCGAGGGAGTTCCGAGACCCAGTACTTC	CASSQVRGSSETQYF
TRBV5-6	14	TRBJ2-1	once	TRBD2	TGTGCCAGCAGCAGACTAGCGGGAGGAGGTGAGCAGTTCTTC	CASSRLAGGGEQFF
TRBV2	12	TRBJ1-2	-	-	TGTGCCACCTTCGGGGGGACCTATGGCTACACCTTC	CATFGGTYGYTF
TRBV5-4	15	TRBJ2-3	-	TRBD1	TGTGCCAGCAGCTTCAGGGACAGCAATCCAGATACGCAGTATTTT	CASSFRDSNPDTQYF
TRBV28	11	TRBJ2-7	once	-	TGTGCCAGCAAAAGCCTCGCGAGCCAGTACTTC	CASKSLASQYF
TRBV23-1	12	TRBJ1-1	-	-	TGCGCCAGCACCCCCGGGGAACTCCGAGCTTTCTTT	CASTPGELRAFF
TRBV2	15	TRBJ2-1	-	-	TGTGCCAGCAGTGACCCACCGGGGATTGTTGATGAGCAGTTCTTC	CASSDPPGIVDEQFF
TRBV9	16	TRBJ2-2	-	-	TGTGCCAGCAGTGCCACCGGGCCCTCACAGGCCGGGGAGCTGTTTTTT	CASSATGPSQAGELFF
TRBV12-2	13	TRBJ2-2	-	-	TGTGCAAGTCGAGGGACAGTGGGCGGGGAGCTGTTTTTT	CASRGTVGGELFF
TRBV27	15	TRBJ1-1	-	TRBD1	TGTGCCAGTCGACGGGACAGGGAGTCGGGCACTGAAGCTTTCTTT	CASRRDRESGTEAFF
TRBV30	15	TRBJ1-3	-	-	TGTGCCTGGAGTTACAGGCAAGGGACTGGAAACACCATATATTTT	CAWSYRQGTGNTIYF
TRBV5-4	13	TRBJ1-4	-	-	TGTGCCAGCTCCGACAGGCTTAATGAAAAACTGTTTTTT	CASSDRLNEKLFF
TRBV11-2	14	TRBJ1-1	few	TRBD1	TGTGCCAGCAGCTTATTCAGGGGGGACACTGAAGCTTTCTTT	CASSLFRGDTEAFF
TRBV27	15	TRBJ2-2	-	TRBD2	TGTGCCAGCAGTTTGACTAGCACTAACACCGGGGAGCTGTTTTTT	CASSLTSTNTGELFF
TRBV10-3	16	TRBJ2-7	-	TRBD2	TGTGCCATCAGTTCGCTAGCGGGGGGAAACTCCTACGAGCAGTACTTC	CAISSLAGGNSYEQYF
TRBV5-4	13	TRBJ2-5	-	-	TGTGCCAGCAGCACCGGGGACTTCGAGACCCAGTACTTC	CASSTGDFETQYF
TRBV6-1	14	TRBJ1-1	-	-	TGTGCCAGCAGTGAACGACCAGGGAACACTGAAGCTTTCTTT	CASSERPGNTEAFF
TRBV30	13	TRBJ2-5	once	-	TGTGCCTGGAGTGTACAGGGTTGGGAGACCCAGTACTTC	CAWSVQGWETQYF
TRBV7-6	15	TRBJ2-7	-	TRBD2	TGTGCCAGCAGCGCGCCGGGACTAGCGATAAACGAGCAGTACTTC	CASSAPGLAINEQYF
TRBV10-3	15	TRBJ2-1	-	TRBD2	TGTGCCATCAGTGACCTTCTAGCGGGGGACAATGAGCAGTTCTTC	CAISDLLAGDNEQFF
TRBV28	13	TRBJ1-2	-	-	TGTGCCAGCAGTGCGGGGGTCGGGTATGGCTACACCTTC	CASSAGVGYGYTF
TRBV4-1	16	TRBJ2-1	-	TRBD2	TGCGCCAGCAGCCAGGCGACTAGCGGGAGGACCACTGAGCAGTTCTTC	CASSQATSGRTTEQFF